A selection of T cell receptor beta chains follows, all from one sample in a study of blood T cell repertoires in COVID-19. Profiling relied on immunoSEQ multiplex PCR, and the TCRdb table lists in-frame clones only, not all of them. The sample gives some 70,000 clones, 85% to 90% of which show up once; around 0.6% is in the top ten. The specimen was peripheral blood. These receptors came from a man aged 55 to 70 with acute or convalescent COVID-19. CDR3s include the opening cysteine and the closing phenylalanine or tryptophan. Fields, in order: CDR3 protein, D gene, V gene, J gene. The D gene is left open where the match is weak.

CDR3 protein: CASSLPGESRGYTF
D gene: -
V gene: TRBV7-9
J gene: TRBJ1-2

CDR3 protein: CASSSAYEQYF
D gene: -
V gene: TRBV7-2
J gene: TRBJ2-7

CDR3 protein: CASSLAADRRWNTGELFF
D gene: TRBD1
V gene: TRBV7-9
J gene: TRBJ2-2

CDR3 protein: CASSQSDFATNEKLFF
D gene: -
V gene: TRBV3-1/TRBV3-2
J gene: TRBJ1-4

CDR3 protein: CASHPGGVSEAFF
D gene: -
V gene: TRBV6-5
J gene: TRBJ1-1

CDR3 protein: CSVAEKGAANEKLFF
D gene: TRBD1
V gene: TRBV29-1
J gene: TRBJ1-4

CDR3 protein: CASGGLAGDQETQYF
D gene: TRBD2
V gene: TRBV7-6
J gene: TRBJ2-5

CDR3 protein: CAWSFRLAPQYF
D gene: TRBD2
V gene: TRBV30
J gene: TRBJ2-3

CDR3 protein: CASSVEGRDRSGNTIYF
D gene: TRBD1
V gene: TRBV9
J gene: TRBJ1-3

CDR3 protein: CSVSVPGLAGMNTGELFF
D gene: TRBD2
V gene: TRBV29-1
J gene: TRBJ2-2

CDR3 protein: CASSATMGGEWQVLSSYNEQFF
D gene: TRBD2
V gene: TRBV9
J gene: TRBJ2-1

CDR3 protein: CASSETLAGLGGELFF
D gene: TRBD2
V gene: TRBV2
J gene: TRBJ2-2

CDR3 protein: CASSPSIGGVETQYF
D gene: TRBD1
V gene: TRBV3-1/TRBV3-2
J gene: TRBJ2-5

CDR3 protein: CASSEIEAKNIQYF
D gene: -
V gene: TRBV5-1
J gene: TRBJ2-4

CDR3 protein: CASSRGQGVGEAFF
D gene: TRBD1
V gene: TRBV6-5
J gene: TRBJ1-1

CDR3 protein: CSASRQSSYEQYF
D gene: -
V gene: TRBV20-1
J gene: TRBJ2-7

CDR3 protein: CASSDQAVGNTIYF
D gene: -
V gene: TRBV9
J gene: TRBJ1-3

CDR3 protein: CASPTGGSGNTIYF
D gene: -
V gene: TRBV27
J gene: TRBJ1-3

CDR3 protein: CASSQVPNRSGNTIYF
D gene: -
V gene: TRBV4-1
J gene: TRBJ1-3

CDR3 protein: CASSLTGQVYGYTF
D gene: TRBD1
V gene: TRBV5-5
J gene: TRBJ1-2

CDR3 protein: CASSMDRNQPQHF
D gene: TRBD1
V gene: TRBV19
J gene: TRBJ1-5

CDR3 protein: CASSRTGVSSYNSPLHF
D gene: -
V gene: TRBV5-1
J gene: TRBJ1-6

CDR3 protein: CASSARLAGGPADTQYF
D gene: TRBD2
V gene: TRBV9
J gene: TRBJ2-3

CDR3 protein: CASSVVGSGNTIYF
D gene: -
V gene: TRBV9
J gene: TRBJ1-3

CDR3 protein: CASSLYLAPDTQYF
D gene: -
V gene: TRBV5-4
J gene: TRBJ2-3

CDR3 protein: CASSATGSGNQPQHF
D gene: TRBD1
V gene: TRBV18
J gene: TRBJ1-5

CDR3 protein: CASSLAGREGYGYTF
D gene: -
V gene: TRBV5-1
J gene: TRBJ1-2

CDR3 protein: CASSYGGGLGDEQFF
D gene: TRBD2
V gene: TRBV6-6
J gene: TRBJ2-1

CDR3 protein: CASRPRWGGGAVSYNEQFF
D gene: TRBD2
V gene: TRBV27
J gene: TRBJ2-1

CDR3 protein: CASSKQEGSYEQYF
D gene: -
V gene: TRBV5-1
J gene: TRBJ2-7

CDR3 protein: CASSLEGDSGNTIYF
D gene: -
V gene: TRBV7-2
J gene: TRBJ1-3

CDR3 protein: CASSPSGTGGATDTQYF
D gene: TRBD1
V gene: TRBV19
J gene: TRBJ2-3

CDR3 protein: CASSPPTPGQGNSPLHF
D gene: TRBD1
V gene: TRBV18
J gene: TRBJ1-6

CDR3 protein: CASSKDGQGATYEQYF
D gene: -
V gene: TRBV21-1
J gene: TRBJ2-7

CDR3 protein: CASSLGGREAYEQYF
D gene: TRBD2
V gene: TRBV5-1
J gene: TRBJ2-7

CDR3 protein: CASSAGQSYEQYF
D gene: -
V gene: TRBV9
J gene: TRBJ2-7

CDR3 protein: CASSLGSGAYNEQFF
D gene: TRBD2
V gene: TRBV5-4
J gene: TRBJ2-1

CDR3 protein: CASSQNSGGEYEQYF
D gene: TRBD2
V gene: TRBV3-1/TRBV3-2
J gene: TRBJ2-7

CDR3 protein: CATSATHASGANVLTF
D gene: -
V gene: TRBV24-1
J gene: TRBJ2-6

CDR3 protein: CASTPRGGFQPQHF
D gene: -
V gene: TRBV19
J gene: TRBJ1-5

CDR3 protein: CASSFPYQPGQGSQETQYF
D gene: TRBD1
V gene: TRBV6-7
J gene: TRBJ2-5

CDR3 protein: CASSPRTASNTEAFF
D gene: -
V gene: TRBV7-8
J gene: TRBJ1-1

CDR3 protein: CASSFRGLTARISTDTQYF
D gene: -
V gene: TRBV5-1
J gene: TRBJ2-3